Listed here are 18 T cell receptor beta chains from one sample, sequenced in a study of CD8 T cells in Susac syndrome. RNA totalling roughly 0.45 to 1 ug underwent reverse transcription with random hexamers. Using its own MiXCR run on the immunoSEQ multiplex PCR reads, TCRdb lists one record per CDR3 protein. The sample lists around 20,000 distinct CDR3 sequences; approximately 96% were seen once. The sequencing input was CD8+ T cells from PBMCs. Receptor source: a human donor in good health.

This clonotype came up once. CDR3 protein: CASSTGSGRLYEQYF. For the CDR3, the DNA is TGCGCCAGCAGTACTGGAAGCGGGAGGCTCTACGAGCAGTACTTC. J is TRBJ2-7 and V is TRBV5-1; 9 bases are a match to TRBD2. The J segment lost 3 bases and the V segment lost 5 bases, leaving 9 bases of the junction unmatched. The CDR3 has 15 amino acids. The V gene's germline CDR1 is SGHRS and CDR2 YFSETQ.

The chain carries TRBV25-1 and TRBJ1-1; no clear D gene. Trimming removed 0 bases from V and 1 base from J, with 6 bases in between. In germline, CDR1 is MGHDK, CDR2 SYGVNS. The CDR3 loop spans 14 amino acids. CDR3 region: CASSEYKGNTEAFF. In DNA, the CDR3 is TGTGCCAGCAGTGAATATAAAGGGAACACTGAAGCTTTCTTT. Combining the CDR3 with reference TRBV25-1 and TRBJ1-1 gives the whole variable domain EADIYQTPRYLVIGTGKKITLECSQTMGHDKMYWYQQDPGMELHLIHYSYGVNSTEKGDLSSESTVSRIRTEHFPLTLESARPSHTSQYLCASSEYKGNTEAFFGQGTRLTVV.

The chain combines TRBV12-3 or TRBV12-4 with TRBJ2-1, with D possibly being TRBD1 (5 bases). The CDR3 runs 16 residues. V was pared by 1 base and J by 0 bases, with 10 bases between. CDR3 sequence (DNA): TGTGCCAGCAGTTTAGGAGTAAGGGGCTCCTACAATGAGCAGTTCTTC. Its translation is CASSLGVRGSYNEQFF.

The chain combines TRBV6-5 with TRBJ2-2; the D gene is possibly TRBD2 (5 bases). V gave up 0 bases and J gave up 0 bases, with 14 bases separating them. Germline-derived CDR1 and CDR2 are MNHEY and SVGAGI. The CDR3 has 18 residues. CDR3 residues: CASSYSSGWVTNTGELFF. CDR3 nucleotides: TGTGCCAGCAGTTACTCAAGCGGCTGGGTTACGAACACCGGGGAGCTGTTTTTT.

V is TRBV5-6 and J is TRBJ2-1; D is unclear. This CDR3 has 12 residues. Germline V gives CDR1 SGHDT, CDR2 YYEEEE. The V gene lost 1 base and the J gene lost 8 bases, with 7 bases spanning the gap. CDR3: CASSLRGHEQFF. Here the CDR3 DNA reads TGTGCCAGCAGCTTGCGCGGTCATGAGCAGTTCTTC. The full variable domain, with the rest looked up from reference TRBV5-6 and TRBJ2-1, is DAGVTQSPTHLIKTRGQQVTLRCSPKSGHDTVSWYQQALGQGPQFIFQYYEEEERQRGNFPDRFSGHQFPNYSSELNVNALLLGDSALYLCASSLRGHEQFFGPGTRLTVL.

This rearrangement joins TRBV19 to TRBJ2-5, with TRBD2 identical over 11 bases. This CDR3 spans 15 amino acids. J gave up 4 bases and V 1 base, and 2 bases lay outside the gene matches. Germline-derived CDR1 and CDR2 are LNHDA and SQIVND (reference sequence). The DNA of the CDR3 is TGTGCCAGTAGTATAGGAACTAGCGGGGGAGAGACCCAGTACTTC. Protein: CASSIGTSGGETQYF.

The chain joins TRBV7-2 to TRBJ2-1; a possible D gene is TRBD2 (6 bases). CDR1 SGHTA and CDR2 FQGNSA come from the germline V gene. There are 16 residues in the CDR3. Trimming cost V 7 bases and J 4 bases, with 20 bases left between them. The CDR3, as DNA: TGTGCCAGCACTCCCTCGGAGGGCGCCCTTTACAATGAGCAGTTCTTC. Translated: CASTPSEGALYNEQFF.

Written as DNA, the CDR3 is TGTGCCAGCAGCTTAACTTCCGGGGTTCAACGGGATGAGCAGTTCTTC. This gives the protein CASSLTSGVQRDEQFF. The rearrangement joins TRBV7-9 to TRBJ2-1; possible D gene TRBD2, 5 bases. From germline, CDR1 is SEHNR and CDR2 FQNEAQ (reference sequence). The CDR3 loop spans 16 amino acids. The V end was cut by 2 bases, the J end by 8 bases, with 19 bases between.

The chain carries TRBV28 and TRBJ2-1; weak D call: TRBD2 (5 bases). The CDR3 is made up of 13 amino acids. V lost 8 bases and J 4 bases, leaving 12 bases between the germline ends. The germline V gene encodes CDR1 MDHEN and CDR2 SYDVKM. The CDR3 is CASCSVSYNEQFF. The CDR3 nucleotides read TGTGCCAGCTGTAGCGTTTCGTACAATGAGCAGTTCTTC.

The chain links TRBV29-1 to TRBJ1-3, with a tentative D call TRBD1 (5 bases). CDR3 size: 12 residues. Germline V gene sequence: CDR1 SQVTM, CDR2 ANQGSEA. Trimming shortened V by 3 bases and J by 3 bases, and 6 bases separated the two germline ends. CDR3: CSVEGLGNTIYF. The CDR3 coding sequence is TGCAGCGTTGAGGGGCTTGGAAACACCATATATTTT.

V gene TRBV27 combines with J gene TRBJ2-4; D unresolved. From germline, CDR1 is MNHEY and CDR2 SMNVEV (reference sequence). V lost 5 bases and J lost 1, with 3 bases in between. This CDR3 is built from 12 residues. CDR3 residues: CASSPAKNIQYF. The CDR3 DNA reads as TGTGCCAGCAGTCCCGCCAAAAACATTCAGTACTTC.

V gene TRBV19 combines with J gene TRBJ2-3, with D possibly being TRBD2 (6 bases). The CDR3 length is 15 residues. Trimming removed 1 base at V and 5 bases at J, with 13 bases between. Germline CDR1 and CDR2: LNHDA and SQIVND (reference sequence). CDR3 sequence reads: CASSIGTSQGDTQYF. DNA for the CDR3: TGTGCCAGTAGTATAGGAACTAGCCAAGGAGATACGCAGTATTTT.

The chain carries TRBV10-2 and TRBJ2-1; D gene uncertain. Germline CDR1 is WSHSY and CDR2 is SAAADI. The CDR3 extends over 13 amino acids. Trimming shortened V by 6 bases and J by 2 bases, and 8 bases separated the two germline ends. The CDR3: CASRVQTYNEQFF. CDR3 nucleotides: TGCGCCAGCAGGGTACAGACCTACAATGAGCAGTTCTTC.

This clonotype was picked up one time. The genes are TRBV27 and TRBJ1-6; 8 positions match TRBD1. Germline values: CDR1 MNHEY, CDR2 SMNVEV (reference sequence). This CDR3 spans 16 amino acids. After removal of 8 bases from V and 9 bases from J, the junction contained 15 bases not matched to a gene. CDR3 sequence reads: CASRRESDRESSPLHF. CDR3 in DNA: TGTGCCAGCCGTCGAGAATCGGACAGGGAGAGTTCACCCCTCCACTTT.

The CDR3 region is CASSTGRETQYF. CDR3 DNA: TGTGCCAGCAGTACAGGCCGAGAGACCCAGTACTTC. V gene TRBV13 combines with J gene TRBJ2-5; D is perhaps TRBD1 (5 bases). Germline-derived CDR1 and CDR2 are PRHDT and FYEKMQ (reference sequence). The CDR3 totals 12 residues. Trimming left V 6 bases short and J 4 bases short, with 9 bases between.

This sequence joins TRBV24-1 and TRBJ2-5; no firm D call. Germline CDR1 and CDR2: KGHDR and SFDVKD. The length of the CDR3 is 15 residues. V was pared by 1 base and J by 2 bases, with 10 bases between. CDR3 in DNA: TGTGCCACCAGTGATTTCAGGACGGAACAAGAGACCCAGTACTTC. Protein sequence: CATSDFRTEQETQYF.

The CDR3, as DNA: TGTGCCAGCAGCCTGGACAGAGATAGCAATCAGCCCCAGCATTTT. Protein sequence: CASSLDRDSNQPQHF. J is TRBJ1-5 and V is TRBV7-2, with D perhaps TRBD1 (6 bases). CDR3 size: 15 residues. V gave up 5 bases and J gave up 0 bases, with 11 bases separating them. Germline V CDR1 and CDR2: SGHTA, FQGNSA.

The chain carries TRBV27 and TRBJ2-6; 7 positions agree with TRBD1. Unmatched junction bases numbered 7, after V lost 5 bases and J lost 0 bases. CDR1 is MNHEY and CDR2 is SMNVEV in the germline V gene (reference sequence). This CDR3 has 17 residues. CDR3 DNA sequence: TGTGCCAGCAGTACACAGGGGTTAAACTCTGGGGCCAACGTCCTGACTTTC. Amino acid sequence: CASSTQGLNSGANVLTF.